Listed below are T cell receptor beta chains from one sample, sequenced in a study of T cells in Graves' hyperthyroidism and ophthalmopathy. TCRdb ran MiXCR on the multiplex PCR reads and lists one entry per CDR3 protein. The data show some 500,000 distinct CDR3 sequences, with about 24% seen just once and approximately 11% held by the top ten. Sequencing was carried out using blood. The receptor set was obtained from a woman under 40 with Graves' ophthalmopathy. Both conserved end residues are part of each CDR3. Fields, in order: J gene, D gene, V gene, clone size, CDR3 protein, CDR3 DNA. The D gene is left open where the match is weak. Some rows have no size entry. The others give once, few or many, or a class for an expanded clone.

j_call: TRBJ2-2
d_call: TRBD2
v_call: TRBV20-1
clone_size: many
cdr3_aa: CSARPVPGLAGGHNTGELFF
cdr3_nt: TGCAGTGCTAGACCAGTCCCGGGACTAGCGGGGGGGCACAACACCGGGGAGCTGTTTTTT

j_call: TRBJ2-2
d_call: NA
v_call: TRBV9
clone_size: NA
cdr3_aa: CASSVRGGRSGELFF
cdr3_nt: TGTGCCAGCAGCGTAAGGGGTGGCAGATCCGGGGAGCTGTTTTTT

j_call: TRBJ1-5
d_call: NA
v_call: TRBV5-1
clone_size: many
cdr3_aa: CASSLRPGGYQPQHF
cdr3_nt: TGCGCCAGCAGCTTGCGACCGGGGGGGTATCAGCCCCAGCATTTT

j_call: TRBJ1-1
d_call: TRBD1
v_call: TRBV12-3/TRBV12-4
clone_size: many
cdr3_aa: CASSVGTGIGTEAFF
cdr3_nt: TGTGCCAGCAGTGTCGGGACAGGGATCGGGACTGAAGCTTTCTTT

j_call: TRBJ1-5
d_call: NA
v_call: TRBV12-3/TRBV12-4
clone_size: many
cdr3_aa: CASSWVRAGQPQHF
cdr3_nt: TGTGCCAGCAGTTGGGTGAGGGCGGGCCAGCCCCAGCATTTT

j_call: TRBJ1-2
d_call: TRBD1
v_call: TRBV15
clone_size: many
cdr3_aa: CATSRVGDRVSYTF
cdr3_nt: TGTGCCACCAGCAGAGTTGGGGACAGGGTCTCCTACACCTTC

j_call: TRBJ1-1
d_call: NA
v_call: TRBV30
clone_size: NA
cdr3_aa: CAWSVEGGTEAFF
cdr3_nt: TGTGCCTGGAGTGTAGAGGGTGGGACTGAAGCTTTCTTT

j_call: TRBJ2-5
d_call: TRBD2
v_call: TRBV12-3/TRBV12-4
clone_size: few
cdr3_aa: CASSLSRPSGNAQETQYF
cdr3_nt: TGTGCCAGCAGTTTATCCAGGCCTAGCGGGAACGCGCAAGAGACCCAGTACTTC

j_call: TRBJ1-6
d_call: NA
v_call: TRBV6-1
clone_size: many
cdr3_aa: CASTTTGSPLHF
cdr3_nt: TGTGCCAGCACCACGACCGGTTCACCCCTCCACTTT

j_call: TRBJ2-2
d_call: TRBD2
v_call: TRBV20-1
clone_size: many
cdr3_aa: CSARLAGGTGELFF
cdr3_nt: TGCAGTGCTAGACTAGCGGGGGGCACCGGGGAGCTGTTTTTT

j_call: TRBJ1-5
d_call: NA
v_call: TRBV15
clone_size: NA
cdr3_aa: CATSRAGTYSNQPQHF
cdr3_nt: TGTGCCACCAGCAGAGCGGGGACATATAGCAATCAGCCCCAGCATTTT

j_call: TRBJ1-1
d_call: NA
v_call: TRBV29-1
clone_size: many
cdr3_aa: CSVFESLNTEAFF
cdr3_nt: TGCAGCGTTTTTGAATCTCTGAACACTGAAGCTTTCTTT

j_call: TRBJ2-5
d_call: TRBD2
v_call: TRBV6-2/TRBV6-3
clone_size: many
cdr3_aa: CASSYRAGGNGETQYF
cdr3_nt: TGTGCCAGCAGTTACAGAGCGGGGGGGAACGGAGAGACCCAGTACTTC

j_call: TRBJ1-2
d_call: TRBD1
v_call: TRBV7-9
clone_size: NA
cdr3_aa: CASIAGTGNYGYTF
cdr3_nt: TGTGCCAGCATCGCGGGGACAGGGAACTATGGCTACACCTTC

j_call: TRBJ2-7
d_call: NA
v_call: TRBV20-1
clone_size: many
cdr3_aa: CSAGSAGRKEQYF
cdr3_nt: TGCAGTGCTGGTTCGGCGGGCCGTAAGGAGCAGTACTTC

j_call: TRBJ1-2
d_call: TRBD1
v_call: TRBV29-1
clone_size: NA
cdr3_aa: CSVEDRGRGSYGYTF
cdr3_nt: TGCAGCGTTGAAGATCGTGGCAGGGGGTCCTATGGCTACACCTTC

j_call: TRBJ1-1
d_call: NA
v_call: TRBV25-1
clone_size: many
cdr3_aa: CASSEYTNTEAFF
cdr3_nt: TGTGCCAGCAGTGAATACACGAACACTGAAGCTTTCTTT

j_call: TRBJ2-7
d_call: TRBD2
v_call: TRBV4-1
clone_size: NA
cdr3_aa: CASSQEPSGGANTYEQYF
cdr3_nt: TGCGCCAGCAGCCAAGAGCCTAGCGGGGGGGCTAACACCTACGAGCAGTACTTC

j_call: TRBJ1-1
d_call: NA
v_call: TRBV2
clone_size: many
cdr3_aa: CASSGTGLNTEAFF
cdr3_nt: TGTGCCAGCAGTGGAACAGGGCTGAACACTGAAGCTTTCTTT

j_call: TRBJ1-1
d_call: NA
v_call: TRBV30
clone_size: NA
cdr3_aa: CAWSEFLGGRTEAFF
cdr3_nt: TGTGCCTGGAGTGAGTTCCTAGGGGGGAGGACTGAAGCTTTCTTT

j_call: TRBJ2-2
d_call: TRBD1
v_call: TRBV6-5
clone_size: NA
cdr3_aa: CASSYKTGPGELFF
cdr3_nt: TGTGCCAGCAGTTACAAGACAGGGCCCGGGGAGCTGTTTTTT

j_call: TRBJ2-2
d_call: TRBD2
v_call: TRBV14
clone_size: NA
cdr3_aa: CASSQTSGRNTGELFF
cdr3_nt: TGTGCCAGCAGCCAAACTAGCGGGAGAAACACCGGGGAGCTGTTTTTT

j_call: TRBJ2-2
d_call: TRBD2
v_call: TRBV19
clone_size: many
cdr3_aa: CASSASGGKNTGELFF
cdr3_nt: TGTGCCAGTAGTGCAAGCGGGGGAAAAAACACCGGGGAGCTGTTTTTT

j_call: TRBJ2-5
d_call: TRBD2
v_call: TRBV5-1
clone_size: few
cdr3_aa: CASSPATSGGQYF
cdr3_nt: TGCGCCAGCAGCCCCGCAACTAGCGGGGGCCAGTACTTC

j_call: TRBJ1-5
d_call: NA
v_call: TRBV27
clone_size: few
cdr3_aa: CASSWSGSQPQHF
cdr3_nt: TGTGCCAGCAGTTGGTCAGGGAGCCAGCCCCAGCATTTT

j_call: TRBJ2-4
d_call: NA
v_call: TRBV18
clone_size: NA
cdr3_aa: CASLRTAGVAKNMQYF
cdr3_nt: TGTGCCAGCCTAAGGACAGCCGGGGTAGCCAAAAACATGCAGTACTTC

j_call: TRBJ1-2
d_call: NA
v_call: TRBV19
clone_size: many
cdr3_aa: CASSILPGYGYTF
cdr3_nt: TGTGCCAGTAGTATCCTACCGGGCTATGGCTACACCTTC

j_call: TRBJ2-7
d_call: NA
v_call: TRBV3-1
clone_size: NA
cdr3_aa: CASSQDLVSYEQYF
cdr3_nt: TGTGCCAGCAGCCAAGATTTAGTATCCTACGAGCAGTACTTC

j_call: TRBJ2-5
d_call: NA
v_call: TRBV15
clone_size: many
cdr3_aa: CATSRDRQDQETQYF
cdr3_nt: TGTGCCACCAGCAGAGATAGGCAGGATCAAGAGACCCAGTACTTC

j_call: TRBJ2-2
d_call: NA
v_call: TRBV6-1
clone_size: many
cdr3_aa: CASREGVQNTGELFF
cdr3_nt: TGTGCCAGCAGAGAGGGCGTACAGAACACCGGGGAGCTGTTTTTT

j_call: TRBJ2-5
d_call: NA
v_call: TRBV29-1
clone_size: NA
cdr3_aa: CSVDQGSGQETQYF
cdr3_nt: TGCAGCGTTGATCAGGGGTCGGGGCAAGAGACCCAGTACTTC

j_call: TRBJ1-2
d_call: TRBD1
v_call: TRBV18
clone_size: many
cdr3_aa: CASSPPTGLGYGYTF
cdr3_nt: TGTGCCAGCTCACCACCGACAGGGTTAGGTTATGGCTACACCTTC

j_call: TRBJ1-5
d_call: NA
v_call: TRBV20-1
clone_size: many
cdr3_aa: CSAREGIHSSNQPQHF
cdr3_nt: TGCAGTGCTAGAGAAGGAATTCATTCGAGCAATCAGCCCCAGCATTTT

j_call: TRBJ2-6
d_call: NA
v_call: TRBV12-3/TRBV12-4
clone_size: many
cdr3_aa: CASTPRGSGANVLTF
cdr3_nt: TGTGCCAGCACCCCTCGGGGATCTGGGGCCAACGTCCTGACTTTC

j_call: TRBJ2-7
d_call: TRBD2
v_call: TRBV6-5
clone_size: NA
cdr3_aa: CASSYQIPGLAGEQYF
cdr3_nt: TGTGCCAGCAGTTACCAAATCCCGGGACTAGCGGGCGAGCAGTACTTC

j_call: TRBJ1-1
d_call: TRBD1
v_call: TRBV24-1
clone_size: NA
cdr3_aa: CATSDSGQMNTEAFF
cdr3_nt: TGTGCCACCAGTGATTCGGGACAGATGAACACTGAAGCTTTCTTT

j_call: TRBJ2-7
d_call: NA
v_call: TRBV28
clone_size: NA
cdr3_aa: CASSYGGIEQYF
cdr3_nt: TGTGCCAGCAGTTATGGGGGGATCGAGCAGTACTTC

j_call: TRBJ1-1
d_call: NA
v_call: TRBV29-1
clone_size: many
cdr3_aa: CSVAVSGTEAFF
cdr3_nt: TGCAGCGTTGCCGTGAGTGGTACTGAAGCTTTCTTT

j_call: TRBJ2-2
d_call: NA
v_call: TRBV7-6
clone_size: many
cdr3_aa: CASSLYRGSTGELFF
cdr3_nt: TGTGCCAGCAGCTTATACCGGGGGAGTACCGGGGAGCTGTTTTTT

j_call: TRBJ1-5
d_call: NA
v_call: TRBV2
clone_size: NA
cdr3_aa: CASSMAENQPKHF
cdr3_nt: TGTGCCAGCAGTATGGCAGAAAATCAGCCCAAGCATTTT

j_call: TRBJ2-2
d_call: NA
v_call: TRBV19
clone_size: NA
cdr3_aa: CASIDRRNTGELFF
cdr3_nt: TGTGCCAGTATCGACAGAAGGAACACCGGGGAGCTGTTTTTT

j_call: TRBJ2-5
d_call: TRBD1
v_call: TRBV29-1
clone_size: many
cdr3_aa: CSVNRPTGRAETQYF
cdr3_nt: TGCAGCGTCAACAGACCGACAGGGCGGGCAGAGACCCAGTACTTC

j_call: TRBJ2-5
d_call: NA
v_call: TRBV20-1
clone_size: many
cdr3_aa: CSAGGRETQYF
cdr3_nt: TGCAGTGCGGGAGGAAGGGAGACCCAGTACTTC

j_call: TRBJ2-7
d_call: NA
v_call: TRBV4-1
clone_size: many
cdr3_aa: CASSQRAGSYEQYF
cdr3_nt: TGCGCCAGCAGCCAAAGGGCGGGATCCTACGAGCAGTACTTC

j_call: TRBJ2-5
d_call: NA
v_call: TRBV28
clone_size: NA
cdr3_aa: CASSPSGTMETQYF
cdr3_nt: TGTGCCAGCAGTCCCTCCGGGACGATGGAGACCCAGTACTTC

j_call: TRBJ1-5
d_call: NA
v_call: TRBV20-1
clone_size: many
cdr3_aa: CSARDRKTGIDQPQHF
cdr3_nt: TGCAGTGCTAGAGATCGAAAAACAGGGATTGATCAGCCCCAGCATTTT

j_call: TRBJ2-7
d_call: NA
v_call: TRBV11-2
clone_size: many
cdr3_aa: CASSLGGSGEQYF
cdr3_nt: TGTGCCAGCAGCTTAGGGGGGTCGGGCGAGCAGTACTTC

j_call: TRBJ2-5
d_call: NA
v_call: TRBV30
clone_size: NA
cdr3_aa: CAWSVAQIQETQYF
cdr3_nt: TGTGCCTGGAGTGTCGCCCAGATCCAAGAGACCCAGTACTTC

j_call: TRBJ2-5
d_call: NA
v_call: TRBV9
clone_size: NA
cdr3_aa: CASSQSSAYQETQYF
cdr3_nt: TGTGCCAGCAGCCAAAGTTCGGCGTACCAAGAGACCCAGTACTTC

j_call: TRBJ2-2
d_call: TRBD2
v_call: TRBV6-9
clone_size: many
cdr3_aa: CASSYSPSGVVPGELFF
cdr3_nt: TGTGCCAGCAGTTATTCCCCCAGCGGGGTTGTTCCCGGGGAGCTGTTTTTT

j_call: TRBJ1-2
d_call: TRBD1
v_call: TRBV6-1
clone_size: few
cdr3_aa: CASTEMTGVEHYGYTF
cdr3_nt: TGTGCCAGCACCGAAATGACAGGGGTAGAGCACTATGGCTACACCTTC

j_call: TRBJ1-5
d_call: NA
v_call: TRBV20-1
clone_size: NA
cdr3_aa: CSAKWGGNQPQHF
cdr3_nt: TGCAGTGCTAAGTGGGGCGGCAATCAGCCCCAGCATTTT

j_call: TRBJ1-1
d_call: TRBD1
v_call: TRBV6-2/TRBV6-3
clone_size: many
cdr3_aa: CASSPQGGRAFF
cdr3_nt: TGTGCCAGCAGCCCCCAGGGGGGCCGAGCTTTCTTT

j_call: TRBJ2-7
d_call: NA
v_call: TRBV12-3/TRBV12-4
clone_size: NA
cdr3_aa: CASRYPGIYEQYF
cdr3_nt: TGTGCCAGCAGGTACCCAGGGATCTACGAGCAGTACTTC